The T cell receptor beta chain described here comes from a study of HIV-infected patients and healthy controls. CDR3 length: 17 residues. With 0 bases removed from V and 3 bases from J, the gap between germline ends came to 16 bases. Germline CDR1 is LNHDA and CDR2 is SQIVND (reference sequence). MiXCR, run by TCRdb on the 5' RACE reads, gives a single entry per CDR3 protein. Here the sample spans around 18,000 distinct CDR3 sequences, around 17% being singletons. The table lists this clonotype with many counts. This TCR was sampled from a human donor in good health. The rearrangement links TRBV19 to TRBJ2-3; possibly TRBD1 for D (6 bases). What was sequenced was CD8+ T cells from blood. The CDR3 reads CASSIDHLGQRTDTQYF. The CDR3 DNA follows: TGTGCCAGTAGTATAGATCACCTTGGACAGAGAACAGATACGCAGTATTTT.